A selection of T cell receptor beta chains follows, all from one sample in a study of cytomegalovirus exposure and HLA in healthy donors. Sequenced by immunoSEQ multiplex PCR; TCRdb stores in-frame clones only, minus some. In the table there are approximately 170,000 clones, around 68% of which are singletons. The material sequenced was PBMCs. Every receptor here comes from a man aged 35 to 55 in good health and CMV-seronegative. Each CDR3 is given without its conserved first and last residue. A clone size is listed for some rows: how often the clone was seen (once, few, many), or a class if it is expanded.

V: TRBV9; J: TRBJ1-3; size: .; CDR3: ASSPRTAGNTIY
V: TRBV6-5; J: TRBJ1-5; size: .; CDR3: ASSFRHGDQPQH
V: TRBV2; J: TRBJ1-2; size: .; CDR3: ASRGWGFYGYT
V: TRBV19; J: TRBJ2-7; size: .; CDR3: ASSAPQQGSYEQY
V: TRBV19; J: TRBJ2-2; size: .; CDR3: ASSIKNRGELF
V: TRBV6-6; J: TRBJ2-5; size: few; CDR3: ASSYSSGSLETQY
V: TRBV28; J: TRBJ2-7; size: few; CDR3: ASSYPGTGGTREQY
V: TRBV7-7; J: TRBJ2-5; size: .; CDR3: ASSLVQLETQY
V: TRBV7-2; J: TRBJ2-2; size: few; CDR3: ASSLQRGVDTGELF
V: TRBV5-6; J: TRBJ2-1; size: .; CDR3: ASSLGRDRGTYNEQF
V: TRBV6-1; J: TRBJ1-5; size: .; CDR3: ASSPRDRGNQPQH
V: TRBV5-6; J: TRBJ1-1; size: .; CDR3: ASSSLEARIGAF
V: TRBV28; J: TRBJ1-5; size: .; CDR3: ATSGQGGNQPQH
V: TRBV5-1; J: TRBJ2-7; size: .; CDR3: ASSLRGLKEEQY